This TCR beta chain was recorded in a study of monozygotic twins with inflammatory bowel disease (dated by TCRdb to the late 2010s). About the study as a whole: The full study comprised 28 monozygotic twin pairs: nine German pairs (four IBD-concordant, five IBD-discordant) and 19 IBD-discordant Danish pairs. The search for disease-associated traits relied mainly on comparing IBD patients with their genetically identical healthy co-twins within discordant pairs. Each individual had, on average, about 151 000 unique TCRalpha sequences and 181 000 unique TCRbeta sequences available for analysis. What the work shows at the level of the full study, not this receptor alone: Fewer clonotypes were shared with other individuals by IBD patients than by healthy twins, most markedly in patients showing signs of disease activity. Concordant and discordant twins showed no difference in repertoire similarity, possibly because of limited statistical power. The analysis was unable to tell different T cell subtypes apart. The results gave no support for a single strong signal or clonotype linked to IBD. Measured by the inverse Simpson index, TCRbeta repertoire diversity was lower in IBD patients than in their healthy co-twins. Differing immunosuppressive treatments among patients may have added background noise and inter-individual variability to the repertoires.

The CDR3, cysteine through phenylalanine, is 15 amino acids long. No DNA accompanies this entry. The germline V gene (reference sequence) sets CDR1 to LNHDA and CDR2 to SQIVND. From each donor, a roughly 2.3 ml peripheral blood sample was collected into PAXgene tubes and stored at -80 degrees C. Without any T cell sorting, total RNA was extracted from whole blood using the PAXgene blood miRNA kit on an automated QIAcube. Peripheral blood from monozygotic twin pairs, either concordant or discordant for inflammatory bowel disease, underwent deep TCRalpha and TCRbeta repertoire profiling that used unique molecular barcoding. For every twin pair, smoking habits were documented, and each individual was categorised as a current, former or never smoker. For this clonotype: Its target antigen remains unknown.

Libraries were constructed by 5' RACE. For each TCR library, around 3,500 ng of total RNA was used. cDNA was synthesized with SMARTScribe reverse transcriptase in eight separate reactions per sample. During cDNA synthesis, template switching was used to introduce unique molecular identifiers that contained a 6-nucleotide sample barcode. TCRalpha and TCRbeta cDNA was amplified by two nested PCRs of around 15 and 9 cycles, with bead purification after each PCR. Before amplification, cDNA was treated with uracil DNA-glycosylase and purified using the QIAquick PCR purification kit. The second PCR added Illumina TruSeq-compatible adapters along with sample-specific barcodes. Library quality and concentration were assessed using TapeStation and Qubit, and about 5 ng of each library was pooled. The pooled libraries were sequenced with 2 x 100 bp reads and custom sequencing primers on an Illumina HiSeq2500 single-index Rapid Run. Per the authors' processing: PCR and sequencing errors were corrected by UMI-based consensus assembly using MiGEC version 1.2.6. V(D)J alignment, clonotype assembly and CDR3 extraction were performed with MiXCR version 2.1.1. Normalisation of gene usage, clonotype sharing and MAIT/NKT TCR abundance was achieved by analysing the top 1000, 10 000 and 20 000 clonotypes per sample. After downsampling to 27 000 UMIs, diversity was calculated as the inverse Simpson index using the vegan R package. Paired Mann-Whitney U tests were applied to discordant twin pairs, with Benjamini-Hochberg correction for multiple testing. TCRdb reprocessed the reads into one record per CDR3 protein sequence, lacking DNA. In this record, the V and J calls reflect TCRdb's handling and not the investigators' own analysis. Per the sample table, the count is around 150,000 distinct CDR3 sequences. The ten largest account for roughly 2.6% of the sample.

The sample comprised blood. The chain was built from TRBV19 and TRBJ2-3; the D call from TCRdb, TRBD2, cannot be confirmed without DNA. The receptor's source is a human donor with ulcerative colitis or Crohn's disease, or a healthy co-twin of an affected twin (not recorded which). The CDR3 loop reads CASSRGGMSTDTQYF. This CDR3, with the reference TRBV19 and TRBJ2-3 proteins standing in past its ends, gives the full variable domain DGGITQSPKYLFRKEGQNVTLSCEQNLNHDAMYWYRQDPGQGLRLIYYSQIVNDFQKGDIAEGYSVSREKKESFPLTVTSAQKNPTAFYLCASSRGGMSTDTQYFGPGTRLTVL.